This T cell receptor (beta chain) was observed in a study of control samples from healthy donors and cancer patients. Method: immunoSEQ multiplex PCR; TCRdb's copy keeps in-frame clones and lacks some. Among more than 95,000 clones listed, 88% were seen once. The specimen sequenced was blood. The sequence was collected from a woman in her 70s in good health.

The CDR3 DNA reads as TGTGCCAGCAGCCCCCGCCAGGCCGCAAGCGAAGAGACCCAGTACTTC. This codes for CASSPRQAASEETQYF. V is TRBV7-9 and J is TRBJ2-5, with no clear D. The length of the CDR3 is 16 residues. Trimming cost V 5 bases and J 3 bases, with 19 bases left between them. Germline V gene sequence: CDR1 SEHNR, CDR2 FQNEAQ (reference sequence).